The 25 T cell receptor beta chains presented below share a single source sample, sequenced in a study of blood T cell repertoires in COVID-19. The repertoire was sequenced with immunoSEQ multiplex PCR; TCRdb's copy has only in-frame clones and lacks some. The sample lists around 55,000 clones, over 75% seen once, with around 15% in the top ten. Sequencing was done on a sample of peripheral blood. The receptors here all came from a human donor with active COVID-19. The donor label of this sample is uncertain.

The chain is built from TRBV10-2 and TRBJ2-5; D perhaps matches TRBD1 (5 bases). The CDR3 sequence is 14 residues long. Germline-derived CDR1 and CDR2 are WSHSY and SAAADI. Trimming shortened V by 3 bases and J by 2 bases, and 10 bases separated the two germline ends. CDR3: CASSDWGGQETQYF. CDR3 sequence (DNA): TGCGCCAGCAGTGATTGGGGCGGACAAGAGACCCAGTACTTC.

The J gene is TRBJ2-1, the V gene TRBV28; D is perhaps TRBD1 (6 bases). This CDR3 is built from 13 residues. Trimming pared 6 bases from V and 6 bases from J, leaving 12 bases between. Germline loops: CDR1 MDHEN, CDR2 SYDVKM. CDR3 region: CASRGDIVNEQFF. The CDR3 DNA reads TGTGCCAGCAGGGGGGACATTGTCAATGAGCAGTTCTTC.

The rearrangement uses TRBV7-3 and TRBJ2-1, with TRBD2 identical over 11 bases. CDR1 is SGHTA, CDR2 FQGTGA, per germline. The V and J ends lost 5 bases and 8 bases, in that order; junction bases with no gene match: 8. The CDR3 totals 15 residues. In nucleotides, the CDR3 is TGTGCCAGCAGCCGGCTAGCGGGAGGTGTCGATGAGCAGTTCTTC. Translation: CASSRLAGGVDEQFF.

The V and J genes are TRBV5-6 and TRBJ1-4; 7 nucleotides match TRBD1. J lost 6 bases, V lost 3 bases, and 8 bases had no gene match. The length of the CDR3 is 15 residues. Germline CDR1 reads SGHDT; CDR2 reads YYEEEE. Here the CDR3 DNA reads TGTGCCAGCAGCTACGACAGGGCCCCTGATGAAAAACTGTTTTTT. It is translated as CASSYDRAPDEKLFF.

This clone was found once. V usage is TRBV5-1 and J usage is TRBJ1-1; 8 bases line up with TRBD1. V lost 2 bases to trimming and J lost 5 bases; unmatched junction nucleotides: 11. CDR3 length equals 16 residues. CDR1 is SGHRS, CDR2 YFSETQ, per germline. The chain's CDR3 is CASSFGDRLSGTEAFF. As DNA, the CDR3 is TGCGCCAGCAGCTTCGGGGACAGGCTCTCGGGGACTGAAGCTTTCTTT.

The chain links TRBV18 to TRBJ2-7; 12 bases agree with TRBD1. V lost 2 bases, J lost 6 bases, and 2 bases stayed unmatched. The germline V gene has CDR1 KGHSH and CDR2 LQKENI. The CDR3 contains 14 residues. CDR3 DNA: TGTGCCAGCTCACCAACGGGACAGGGGGCCGAGCAGTACGTC. Translating it yields CASSPTGQGAEQYV.

The chain employs TRBV6-5 and TRBJ2-7, with a possible D match to TRBD2 (6 bases). V gave up 8 bases and J gave up 3 bases, with 14 bases separating them. This CDR3 has 13 residues. The germline V gene has CDR1 MNHEY and CDR2 SVGAGI. In nucleotides, the CDR3 is TGTGCCAGCCTTAGCGGAGACCGCTACGAGCAGTACTTC. The encoded protein is CASLSGDRYEQYF.

This chain joins TRBV12-3 or TRBV12-4 and TRBJ2-3; D is unresolved. There are 13 residues in the CDR3. V was trimmed by 7 bases and J by 1 base, leaving 9 bases between them. The CDR3 nucleotides are TGTGCCAGCACCCATCGGGGCACAGATACGCAGTATTTT. It translates to CASTHRGTDTQYF.

The chain links TRBV11-2 to TRBJ1-2; D is possibly TRBD1 (5 bases). This CDR3 comprises 15 residues. Per germline, CDR1 SGHAT and CDR2 FQNNGV. The V gene lost 6 bases and the J gene lost 2 bases, with 16 bases spanning the gap. CDR3 sequence (DNA): TGTGCCAGCAGTCCTGGAGGGGCGCCCAACTATGGCTACACCTTC. This gives the protein CASSPGGAPNYGYTF.

V is TRBV5-1 and J is TRBJ1-5, with a tentative D call TRBD1 (6 bases). Germline V gene lookup returns CDR1 SGHRS and CDR2 YFSETQ. The CDR3 consists of 15 residues. V was shortened by 4 bases and J by 9 bases, with 20 bases between the two germline ends. The CDR3 spells CASSPTGGAGRPQHF. The CDR3 DNA sequence: TGCGCCAGCAGCCCGACGGGGGGGGCCGGAAGGCCCCAGCATTTT.

The chain has TRBV19 and TRBJ2-2, with TRBD1 identical over 8 bases. The CDR3 consists of 13 residues. With 6 bases clipped from V and 7 bases from J, the junction kept 4 bases outside the gene matches. Germline CDR1 reads LNHDA; CDR2 reads SQIVND (reference sequence). The DNA for the CDR3 is TGTGCCAGTAGCGAGACAGGGGTCGGGGAGCTGTTTTTT. As protein: CASSETGVGELFF.

This sequence joins TRBV30 and TRBJ2-7, with 9 bases fitting TRBD1. Germline loops: CDR1 GTSNPN, CDR2 SVGIG (reference sequence). The CDR3 consists of 14 residues. With V trimmed by 2 bases and J by 3 bases, 5 bases remained unmatched. CDR3 amino acids: CAWSFDRGNYEQYF. The CDR3 DNA reads TGTGCCTGGAGTTTTGACAGGGGGAACTACGAGCAGTACTTC.

This clone has just one count. The rearrangement joins TRBV4-3 to TRBJ1-1; D remains ambiguous. Trimming removed 3 bases from V and 4 bases from J, with 12 bases in between. The CDR3 runs 14 residues. Germline lookup yields CDR1 LGHNA and CDR2 YSLEER. The CDR3 sequence is CASSQFTGSTEAFF. The CDR3 DNA sequence: TGCGCCAGCAGCCAGTTTACCGGGAGCACTGAAGCTTTCTTT.

As DNA, the CDR3 is TGTGCCAGCAGCTGGGGGGGCGCAGATACGCAGTATTTT. As protein: CASSWGGADTQYF. The chain joins TRBV7-2 to TRBJ2-3; possible D gene TRBD2, 7 bases. V was cut by 4 bases and J by 4 bases, with 9 bases left in between. This CDR3 has 13 amino acids. CDR1 and CDR2 (germline): SGHTA, FQGNSA.

This chain uses TRBV7-9 with TRBJ1-5; possible D gene TRBD1, 6 bases. The CDR3 sequence is 14 residues long. V gave up 4 bases and J gave up 0 bases, with 7 bases separating them. Germline V lookup: CDR1 SEHNR, CDR2 FQNEAQ (reference sequence). The DNA for the CDR3 is TGTGCCAGCAGCTCGGACAGTAGCAATCAGCCCCAGCATTTT. Protein: CASSSDSSNQPQHF.

In nucleotides, the CDR3 is TGTGCCACCAGAAGACAGGGGGCGAACACTGAAGCTTTCTTT. Protein sequence: CATRRQGANTEAFF. The V gene is TRBV15, the J gene TRBJ1-1, with TRBD1 matching 10 bases. The V gene end was trimmed by 6 bases and the J gene end by 1 base; junction bases not matched to a gene: 2. CDR3 length: 14 residues. CDR1 and CDR2 (germline): LNHNV, YYDKDF (reference sequence).

As for this clone: The same CDR3 can be traced to other DNA sequences in this sample. The chain links TRBV4-1 to TRBJ1-5; the D gene is possibly TRBD1 (6 bases). Trimming removed 1 base from V and 0 bases from J, with 16 bases in between. The CDR3 loop spans 18 amino acids. Germline-derived CDR1 and CDR2 are MGHRA and YSYEKL. The CDR3 region is CASSQVYRGTSSNQPQHF. CDR3 in DNA: TGCGCCAGCAGCCAAGTCTATAGAGGGACAAGTAGCAATCAGCCCCAGCATTTT.

This chain joins TRBV5-1 and TRBJ1-4; 7 bases agree with TRBD1. V was pared by 4 bases and J by 7 bases, with 7 bases of the junction left unmatched. The germline V gene encodes CDR1 SGHRS and CDR2 YFSETQ. The CDR3 extends over 14 amino acids. In DNA, the CDR3 is TGCGCCAGCAGCACGACAGGGCGGGGTGAAAAACTGTTTTTT. Translated, it gives CASSTTGRGEKLFF.

This chain joins TRBV7-9 and TRBJ2-1, with TRBD2 identical over 9 bases. This CDR3 is 14 amino acids long. V lost 4 bases to trimming and J lost 2 bases; unmatched junction nucleotides: 0. Looked up from germline, CDR1 is SEHNR and CDR2 is FQNEAQ (reference sequence). CDR3 sequence: CASSSSGAYNEQFF. The CDR3 DNA is TGTGCCAGCAGCTCTAGCGGGGCCTACAATGAGCAGTTCTTC.

Worth noting for this clone: Additional DNA sequences in this sample encode the identical CDR3. V usage is TRBV5-1 and J usage is TRBJ1-2; TRBD1 agrees at 7 bases. Germline trimming cut 4 bases from V and 2 bases from J; bases unmatched to any gene: 2. Per the germline V gene, CDR1 is SGHRS and CDR2 is YFSETQ. This CDR3 spans 13 amino acids. The CDR3 sequence is CASSLDRNYGYTF. For the CDR3, the DNA is TGCGCCAGCAGCCTGGACAGGAACTATGGCTACACCTTC.

The chain joins TRBV12-3 or TRBV12-4 to TRBJ2-7, with D possibly being TRBD2 (6 bases). Trimming took 4 bases from V and 4 from J, leaving 11 bases between them. The CDR3 consists of 13 residues. DNA of the CDR3: TGTGCCAGCAGTTCCGGGACTTCATACGAGCAGTACTTC. It translates to CASSSGTSYEQYF.

The table lists this clone with a count of one. The chain joins TRBV5-1 to TRBJ1-1; the match to TRBD1 covers 7 bases. J lost 7 bases, V lost 3 bases, and 3 bases had no gene match. From germline, CDR1 is SGHRS and CDR2 YFSETQ. The CDR3 is 12 amino acids. CDR3 nucleotide sequence: TGCGCCAGCAGCTGGGGGGACAGTGAAGCTTTCTTT. It translates to CASSWGDSEAFF.

The rearrangement uses TRBV28 and TRBJ1-1; TRBD1 agrees at 7 bases. The CDR3 loop spans 14 amino acids. The trim removed 2 bases at V and 3 bases at J, leaving 3 bases unmatched. Germline V CDR1 and CDR2: MDHEN, SYDVKM. Here the CDR3 reads CASSLTGAYTEAFF. In nucleotides, the CDR3 is TGTGCCAGCAGTTTAACAGGGGCGTACACTGAAGCTTTCTTT.

V and J are TRBV5-6 and TRBJ1-5; TRBD1 aligns across 7 bases. This CDR3 region has 16 residues. The J segment lost 0 bases and the V segment lost 0 bases, leaving 3 bases of the junction unmatched. Germline V gene sequence: CDR1 SGHDT, CDR2 YYEEEE. DNA of the CDR3: TGTGCCAGCAGCTTGGGGGGACAGTATAGCAATCAGCCCCAGCATTTT. The encoded protein is CASSLGGQYSNQPQHF. Looking up the rest from reference TRBV5-6 and TRBJ1-5 gives the full variable domain: DAGVTQSPTHLIKTRGQQVTLRCSPKSGHDTVSWYQQALGQGPQFIFQYYEEEERQRGNFPDRFSGHQFPNYSSELNVNALLLGDSALYLCASSLGGQYSNQPQHFGDGTRLSIL.

The chain recombines TRBV3-1 (or the pseudogene TRBV3-2) with TRBJ2-2, with D unclear. Trimming removed 0 bases from V and 8 bases from J, with 7 bases in between. CDR1 and CDR2 (germline): LGHDT, YNNKEL (reference sequence). This CDR3 has 13 residues. CDR3 residues: CASSQDLRGELFF. CDR3 nucleotides: TGTGCCAGCAGCCAAGACCTGCGGGGGGAGCTGTTTTTT.